The 17 T cell receptor beta chains reported below all come from one sample, sequenced in a study of control samples from healthy donors and cancer patients. Generated by immunoSEQ multiplex PCR, the TCRdb table keeps only in-frame clones and is missing some. The table lists 130,000 or so clones, less than 95% of them singletons. Sequences were obtained from blood. The origin of the receptors is a man between 18 and 29 years old in good health.

V and J are TRBV27 and TRBJ1-5; no clear D gene. CDR1 MNHEY and CDR2 SMNVEV come from the germline V gene (reference sequence). The CDR3 is 14 amino acids. V gave up 6 bases and J gave up 3 bases, with 12 bases separating them. The CDR3 bases are TGTGCCAGCAGCCTTCTCGGGGTCAATCAGCCCCAGCATTTT. Translating it yields CASSLLGVNQPQHF.

The V call is TRBV13, the J call TRBJ2-7; D is unresolved. Trimming pared 5 bases from V and 4 bases from J, leaving 18 bases between. Germline V lookup: CDR1 PRHDT, CDR2 FYEKMQ (reference sequence). This CDR3 has 15 residues. CDR3 in amino acids: CASSASPVGPYEQYF. CDR3 nucleotide sequence: TGTGCCAGCAGCGCCTCCCCCGTGGGTCCTTACGAGCAGTACTTC.

The J gene is TRBJ1-1, the V gene TRBV27, with 12 bases identical to TRBD1. The J segment lost 2 bases and the V segment lost 3 bases, leaving 1 base of the junction unmatched. CDR1 and CDR2 (germline): MNHEY, SMNVEV (reference sequence). The CDR3 runs to 15 residues. DNA of the CDR3: TGTGCCAGCAGTTTCGGGACAGGGGGCAACACTGAAGCTTTCTTT. Protein sequence: CASSFGTGGNTEAFF.

The chain combines TRBV7-9 with TRBJ1-6; TRBD1 might be the D (5 bases). This CDR3 contains 13 residues. Trimming took off 3 bases at V and 9 bases at J, with 9 bases between the two ends. In germline, CDR1 is SEHNR, CDR2 FQNEAQ (reference sequence). The CDR3 sequence is CASSFREASPLHF. The CDR3, as DNA: TGTGCCAGCAGCTTCAGGGAGGCTTCACCCCTCCACTTT.

The chain employs TRBV10-1 and TRBJ2-3; D is perhaps TRBD2 (5 bases). CDR1 and CDR2 (germline): WNHNN, SYGVQD (reference sequence). V lost 6 bases, J lost 2 bases, and 9 bases lay in between. The CDR3 runs to 13 residues. The CDR3 nucleotides are TGCGCCAGCAGCGCAGCGGACACAGATACGCAGTATTTT. It translates to CASSAADTDTQYF.

This chain connects TRBV23-1 to TRBJ2-2; D unclear. Being an ORF, TRBV23-1 has a function that is uncertain. The V and J ends lost 0 bases and 8 bases respectively, with 10 bases between them. CDR3 length: 14 residues. The CDR3 nucleotides read TGCGCCAGCAGTCAATCGCGGATTGGGGGGGAGCTGTTTTTT. This encodes CASSQSRIGGELFF.

This chain uses TRBV29-1 with TRBJ2-7; possible D gene TRBD2, 5 bases. The CDR3 is 11 amino acids. CDR1 and CDR2 (germline): SQVTM, ANQGSEA. Trimming left V 7 bases short and J 3 bases short, with 10 bases between. The CDR3 nucleotides are TGCAGCGCCCTTCGGGACTACGAGCAGTACTTC. Amino acids: CSALRDYEQYF.

On this clone: Germline is not matched at one junction end, which may reflect a read error. This chain connects TRBV2 to TRBJ1-2; D might be TRBD1 (5 bases). This CDR3 is 20 amino acids long. Germline V gives CDR1 SNHLY, CDR2 FYNNEI. The CDR3 DNA reads as TGTGCCAGCAGGGGGGTTATAGCGACTCCCATGGCTGAAACTAAATATGGCTACACCTTC. Protein sequence: CASRGVIATPMAETKYGYTF.

This chain joins TRBV6-5 and TRBJ2-1; 9 bases map to TRBD2. V was clipped by 7 bases and J by 4 bases; unmatched bases: 8. The CDR3 runs to 15 residues. CDR1 and CDR2 (germline): MNHEY, SVGAGI. CDR3 DNA: TGTGCCAGCATAGAGGGGACTAGCAGATACAATGAGCAGTTCTTC. It translates to CASIEGTSRYNEQFF.

The rearrangement joins TRBV19 to TRBJ1-5, with TRBD1 as a possible D gene (5 bases). Between the trimmed V and J ends, which lost 3 bases and 7 bases, there was a span of 7 bases. The CDR3 consists of 12 residues. Germline-derived CDR1 and CDR2 are LNHDA and SQIVND (reference sequence). In DNA form, the CDR3 reads TGTGCCAGTAGTATGCGGGACCAGCCCCAGCATTTT. It is translated as CASSMRDQPQHF.

The chain carries TRBV6-5 and TRBJ2-3, with 8 bases that match TRBD2. V shed 5 bases, J shed 3 bases, and the junction held 1 base outside the gene matches. Per germline, CDR1 MNHEY and CDR2 SVGAGI. The CDR3 sequence is 13 residues long. CDR3 protein: CASSSGGTDTQYF. The CDR3 coding sequence is TGTGCCAGCAGTAGCGGGGGAACAGATACGCAGTATTTT.

This clone was seen a single time. The chain carries TRBV4-2 and TRBJ1-3; unclear D gene. In germline, CDR1 is LGHNA, CDR2 YNFKEQ. V gave up 4 bases and J gave up 5 bases, with 15 bases separating them. The CDR3 contains 15 residues. The CDR3 sequence is CASSPVSGSRNTIYF. Written as DNA, the CDR3 is TGTGCCAGCAGCCCAGTAAGCGGGTCCCGAAACACCATATATTTT.

The chain has TRBV4-1 and TRBJ2-7, with D unclear. CDR3 length: 15 amino acids. V lost 2 bases and J lost 3, with 14 bases in between. Germline CDR1 and CDR2: MGHRA and YSYEKL. CDR3 coding DNA: TGCGCCAGCAGCCAACCCCTGGGGAAAGGCTACGAGCAGTACTTC. Translation: CASSQPLGKGYEQYF.

CDR3 bases: TGTGCCAGCAGTAAGAGCACAGGGGTTTTCCACGAGCAGTACTTC. Translating gives CASSKSTGVFHEQYF. The chain links TRBV6-5 to TRBJ2-7, with TRBD1 matching 7 bases. The CDR3 has 15 amino acids. Germline CDR1 MNHEY, CDR2 SVGAGI. Trimming took 5 bases from V and 5 from J; bases not matched to a gene: 12.

V and J are TRBV28 and TRBJ1-4; 7 bases match TRBD1. The V gene's germline CDR1 is MDHEN and CDR2 SYDVKM. The CDR3 is made up of 16 amino acids. The ends lost 5 bases at V and 0 bases at J; junction bases unmatched: 6. CDR3 DNA sequence: TGTGCCAGCAGTGGGCAGGGGGATACAACTAATGAAAAACTGTTTTTT. Protein: CASSGQGDTTNEKLFF.

The J gene is TRBJ2-7, the V gene TRBV21-1; no check of the table's D call, TRBD1, against the DNA was made. TRBV21-1 constitutes a pseudogene. This CDR3 contains 18 residues. In nucleotides, the CDR3 is TGTGCCAGCAGCCGGCAGAGATGGACAGGGGGTTTCATGGGTGAGCAGTACTTC. It yields the protein CASSRQRWTGGFMGEQYF.

J is TRBJ2-2 and V is TRBV5-6; D gene uncertain. Deletions cut 0 bases from V and 4 bases from J, with 7 bases between. The CDR3 covers 14 residues. Germline lookup yields CDR1 SGHDT and CDR2 YYEEEE. CDR3: CASSLGSRTGELFF. CDR3 bases: TGTGCCAGCAGCTTGGGAAGTCGCACCGGGGAGCTGTTTTTT.